One sample yielded the 9 T cell receptor beta chains listed below, sequenced in a study of CD8 T cells in ankylosing spondylitis. Each CDR3 protein is one row after TCRdb ran MiXCR on the 5' RACE reads. The sample records approximately 220,000 distinct CDR3 sequences, roughly 25% being singletons. The material sequenced was blood, either unsorted or a sorted T cell fraction (not recorded which). The receptor set was obtained from a male donor with ankylosing spondylitis or in good health (not recorded which).

This clonotype came up many times. This sequence joins TRBV27 and TRBJ2-1; D unresolved. The CDR3 is made up of 14 amino acids. Germline V gene sequence: CDR1 MNHEY, CDR2 SMNVEV (reference sequence). V was shortened by 6 bases and J by 4 bases, with 13 bases between the two germline ends. The CDR3 reads CASRLSAAYNEQFF. The CDR3 DNA reads as TGTGCCAGCAGACTGAGCGCCGCATACAATGAGCAGTTCTTC.

This chain links TRBV29-1 with TRBJ2-3, with 9 bases aligning to TRBD2. The CDR3 extends over 18 amino acids. V dropped 1 base and J dropped 4; count of bases not matched to a gene: 15. The V gene's germline CDR1 is SQVTM and CDR2 ANQGSEA. The CDR3 sequence is CSVEGRIAGGHGSDTQYF. The CDR3 bases are TGCAGCGTTGAAGGTCGGATCGCGGGAGGGCATGGGTCAGATACGCAGTATTTT.

This clonotype was detected ten times or more. This chain joins TRBV11-2 and TRBJ2-5, with D possibly being TRBD1 or TRBD2 (7 bases each). There are 14 residues in the CDR3. Germline loops: CDR1 SGHAT, CDR2 FQNNGV. With 7 bases removed from V and 5 bases from J, the gap between germline ends came to 17 bases. The CDR3 here is CASNLNRGGETQYF. CDR3 bases: TGTGCCAGCAATCTAAACAGGGGAGGGGAGACCCAGTACTTC.

This clonotype was counted at least ten times. The chain links TRBV10-3 to TRBJ2-3; D remains unclear. The CDR3 has 15 amino acids. The germline gives CDR1 ENHRY, CDR2 SYGVKD. V was clipped by 2 bases and J by 1 base, with 10 bases between them. The chain's CDR3 is CAISEDLVGTDTQYF. The CDR3 DNA is TGTGCCATCAGTGAGGACCTAGTTGGCACAGATACGCAGTATTTT.

The gene calls are TRBV20-1 and TRBJ1-2; the D gene is possibly TRBD1 (6 bases). V was pared by 3 bases and J by 5 bases, with 16 bases between. The CDR3 runs to 14 residues. CDR1 DFQATT and CDR2 SNEGSKA come from the germline V gene (reference sequence). CDR3 coding DNA: TGCAGTGCTAGGCCGGGCAGGGGTACTTATGGCTACACCTTC. Residues: CSARPGRGTYGYTF.

This clonotype has just a few counts. This chain connects TRBV20-1 to TRBJ1-6; 8 nucleotides match TRBD1. The CDR3 covers 12 residues. V lost 7 bases, J lost 10 bases, and 6 bases stayed unmatched. Germline V gene lookup returns CDR1 DFQATT and CDR2 SNEGSKA (reference sequence). The CDR3 DNA is TGCAGTGTCATGACAGGGGACTCACCCCTCCACTTT. This translates into CSVMTGDSPLHF.

This clonotype appeared a few times. This rearrangement joins TRBV12-3 or TRBV12-4 to TRBJ2-3; a possible D gene is TRBD2 (5 bases). This CDR3 has 15 residues. Trimming removed 5 bases at V and 2 bases at J, with 14 bases between. DNA for the CDR3: TGTGCCAGCAGTCCCCTAGCAGGCCACACAGATACGCAGTATTTT. Its protein product is CASSPLAGHTDTQYF.

This clonotype occurred many times. V is TRBV29-1 and J is TRBJ1-4; 7 nucleotides line up with TRBD1. After removal of 1 base from V and 4 bases from J, the junction contained 6 bases not matched to a gene. The CDR3 sequence is 15 residues long. Looked up from germline, CDR1 is SQVTM and CDR2 is ANQGSEA. The CDR3 region is CSVEGNRGSNEKLFF. Written as DNA, the CDR3 is TGCAGCGTTGAAGGGAACAGGGGAAGTAATGAAAAACTGTTTTTT.

J is TRBJ2-1 and V is TRBV29-1; 8 bases line up with TRBD2. Losses at the gene ends were 5 bases for V and 5 bases for J; bases not matched to a gene: 8. The CDR3 is made up of 14 amino acids. Germline CDR1 and CDR2: SQVTM and ANQGSEA. CDR3 nucleotide sequence: TGCAGCGTTTCCACGGGACTAGTGAACAATGAGCAGTTCTTC. Encoded protein: CSVSTGLVNNEQFF.